This TCR beta chain was recovered during a study of T cells in Graves' hyperthyroidism and ophthalmopathy (dated by TCRdb to between 2018 and 2020). General notes on the study: Peripheral blood was sampled at the time of initial diagnosis, prior to any treatment. Whether ophthalmopathy could be predicted prospectively was tested in an independent validation cohort made up of 18 hyperthyroidism patients plus 17 patients who later progressed to ophthalmopathy. The roughly 100 discovery patients were divided at random into training and test sets in a 7:3 ratio. The paper describes TCR Vbeta CDR3 sequencing of 130 to 150 peripheral blood samples, made up of 40 to 45 ophthalmopathy patients, some 80 hyperthyroidism patients and 17 progressor patients. In about 6 Graves' hyperthyroidism patients, the study also compared T-cell repertoires from thyroid tissue with T-cell repertoires from blood. After blood sampling, hyperthyroidism patients were treated with methimazole at a starting dose of 30 mg daily, and ophthalmopathy patients were treated with high-dose intravenous methylprednisolone. To identify distinguishing TCR V-J signatures, a discovery cohort of around 100 patients was used, comprising 40 to 45 with Graves' ophthalmopathy and approximately 57 with stable Graves' hyperthyroidism. General findings and caveats noted by the study authors: A 13 V-J signature model separated ophthalmopathy from stable hyperthyroidism, with approximately 86% sensitivity and approximately 81% specificity in cross-validation and 80%/75% in testing. During validation, the model predicted progression to ophthalmopathy a median of about 5.9 months ahead of onset, with almost 71% sensitivity and almost 75% specificity. Most expanded thyroid clonotypes (frequency above 0.001) were also detected in blood, suggesting blood repertoires may reflect thyroid immune responses. Sample size was not statistically predetermined, and investigators were not blinded to group allocation.

V drops 3 bases and J drops 5 bases, leaving 13 bases in between. Spanning cysteine to phenylalanine, the CDR3 consists of 14 amino acids. The kept DNA is CDR3 alone, 42 bases in frame from the first base. TCR beta CDR3 regions were amplified from RNA transcripts. For the first round of RT-PCR on the TCR CDR3, the HTBI primer set was used together with the Qiagen OneStep RT-PCR kit. The libraries were constructed in a second round of multiplex PCR and then size-selected and purified. Sequencing of the libraries was done on an Illumina HiSeq2000 using paired-end 100 bp reads. The paper's processing steps were these. Raw data were processed with SOAPnuke, discarding reads with adapters, uncalled bases, mean Phred below 15, or no exact constant-primer or identifier match. High-quality paired reads were merged using COPE v1.2.5, and each unique nucleotide sequence was defined as a clonotype. MiTCR v1.1 was used to align the clonotypes against IMGT TRBV, TRBD and TRBJ reference segments. The analysis was restricted to V-J combinations with a frequency above 0.0001, which together covered just over 99% of the repertoires. The TCS score was defined as F50 (clonal expansion) divided by E x V (chaos), with BLOSUM62-based TCRdist calculated between CDR3 peptides within each V-J. Welch's t-statistics and random forest reduced 514 V-J features to 13, which were used in a naive Bayes classifier (R e1071). TCRdb took the public reads, trimmed them with fastp at Q25, ran MiXCR for clone calling and kept in-frame beta chains. Records with the same CDR3 protein are collapsed into one entry carrying the most frequent genes and DNA. The V and J calls were not made by the authors but by TCRdb's processing. The sample data list almost 350,000 distinct CDR3 sequences, and about a sixth of these were observed just once. Around 16% of the sample comes from the top ten.

Moderately to severely active disease, a Clinical Activity Score of at least 3, a NOSPECS grade of at least 4, and a duration under 3 months were present in ophthalmopathy patients. Exclusion was applied to patients with uncontrolled infections, other autoimmune diseases, pregnancy or lactation. Diagnoses were based on clinical symptoms, serum thyroxine and TRAb, thyroid ultrasound and orbital computed tomography. PBMCs were separated from 10 ml of fresh peripheral blood using Ficoll-Paque density gradient centrifugation. Total RNA was extracted using Trizol reagent, and RNA quality was assessed on an Agilent 2100 Bioanalyzer. As concerns this clonotype: Which antigen it targets is not known. No base qualities exist here, and no much larger clone lies one base off it.

The chain is encoded by TRBV12-3 or TRBV12-4 joined to TRBJ2-5, with a weak D call of TRBD2 (6 bases match). This TCR derives from a woman aged 40 to 50 with Graves' ophthalmopathy. The sample comprised blood. The DNA sequence is given as TGTGCCAGCAGTTTCCGGCGGGGCGGGGAGACCCAGTACTTC. Its protein reads: CASSFRRGGETQYF.